This T cell receptor beta chain was recovered during a study of T cells of healthy individuals. TCRdb analysed the 5' RACE reads with MiXCR anew, one entry per CDR3 protein. The sample carries 65,000 to 95,000 distinct CDR3 sequences, around 5.1% recorded once. This clonotype was observed many times. Germline V CDR1 and CDR2: LGHNA, YNFKEQ. V was trimmed by 1 base and J by 2 bases, leaving 11 bases between them. The CDR3 length is 16 residues. The source of this sequence is a female donor in good health. V is TRBV4-2 and J is TRBJ2-2; maybe TRBD1 (5 bases). The CDR3 protein is CASSQALGANTGELFF. CDR3 in DNA: TGTGCCAGCAGCCAAGCCCTAGGGGCCAACACCGGGGAGCTGTTTTTT.